The clone carrying this T cell receptor (beta chain) was detected only once. The table came from immunoSEQ multiplex PCR; TCRdb's copy has only in-frame clones and leaves some out. The sample shows fewer than 85,000 clones, approximately 90% of them seen only once. In germline, CDR1 is LGHNT, CDR2 FRNRAP. The CDR3 length is 21 residues. The V and J ends lost 0 bases and 4 bases, in that order; junction bases with no gene match: 19. This specimen comes from a study of control samples from healthy donors and cancer patients. This sequence was found in a man aged 50 or older in good health. The chain carries TRBV12-5 and TRBJ1-1, with 11 bases that match TRBD1. The sequenced sample consisted of blood. CDR3 sequence (DNA): TGTGCTAGTGGTTTGGTACAACTATATATAGGGACAGGGGGGGTAGGCACTGAAGCTTTCTTT. It translates to CASGLVQLYIGTGGVGTEAFF.